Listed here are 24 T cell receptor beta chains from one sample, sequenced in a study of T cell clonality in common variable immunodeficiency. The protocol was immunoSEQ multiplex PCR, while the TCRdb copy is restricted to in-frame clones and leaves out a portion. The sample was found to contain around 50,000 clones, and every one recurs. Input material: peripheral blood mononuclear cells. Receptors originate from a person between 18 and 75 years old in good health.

The sequenced CDR3 bases are TGTGCCAGTAGTAGCATAGCGGGGCGTTTTTCAGATACG. Translating gives CASSSIAGRFSDT. The entire CDR3 sequence reads CASSSIAGRFSDTQYF. V and J are TRBV19 and TRBJ2-3; 8 positions match TRBD2. The CDR3 end falls 3 residues outside the read, so it is completed with the germline J gene. There are 16 residues in the CDR3. The germline V gene encodes CDR1 LNHDA and CDR2 SQIVND (reference sequence). V trimming: 4 bases; J trimming: 4 bases; junction bases outside the gene matches: 10.

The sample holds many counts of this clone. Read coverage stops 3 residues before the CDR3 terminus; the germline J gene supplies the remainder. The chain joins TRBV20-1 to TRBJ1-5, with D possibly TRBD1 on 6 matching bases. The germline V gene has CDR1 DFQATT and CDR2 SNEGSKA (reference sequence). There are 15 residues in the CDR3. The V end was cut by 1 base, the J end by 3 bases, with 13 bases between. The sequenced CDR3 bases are TGCAGTGCTAGAGCTCCTCGGGACACCAATCAGCCC. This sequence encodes CSARAPRDTNQP. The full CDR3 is CSARAPRDTNQPQHF.

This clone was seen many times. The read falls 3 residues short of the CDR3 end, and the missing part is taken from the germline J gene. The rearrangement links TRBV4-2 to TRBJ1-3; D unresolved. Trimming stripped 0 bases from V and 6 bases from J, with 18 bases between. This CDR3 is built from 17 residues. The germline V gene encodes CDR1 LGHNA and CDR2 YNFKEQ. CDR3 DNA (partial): TGTGCCAGCAGCCAAGAAGGTCGCGGGCCTGAAGCAAACACC. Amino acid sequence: CASSQEGRGPEANT. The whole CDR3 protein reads CASSQEGRGPEANTIYF.

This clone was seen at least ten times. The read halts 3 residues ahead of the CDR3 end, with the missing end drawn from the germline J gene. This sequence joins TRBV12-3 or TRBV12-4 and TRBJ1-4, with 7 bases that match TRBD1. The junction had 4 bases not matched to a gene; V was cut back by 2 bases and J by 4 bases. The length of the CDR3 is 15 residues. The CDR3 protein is CASSLSGTVNEKLFF. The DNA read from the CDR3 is TGTGCCAGCAGTTTATCCGGGACAGTTAATGAAAAA.

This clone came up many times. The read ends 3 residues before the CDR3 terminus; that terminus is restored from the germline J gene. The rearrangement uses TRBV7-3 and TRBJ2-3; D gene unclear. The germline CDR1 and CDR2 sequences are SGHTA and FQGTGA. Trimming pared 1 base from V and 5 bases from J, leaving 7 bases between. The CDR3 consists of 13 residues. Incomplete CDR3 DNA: TGTGCCAGCAGCTTAAATCCCTTAGATACG. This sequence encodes CASSLNPLDT. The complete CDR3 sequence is CASSLNPLDTQYF.

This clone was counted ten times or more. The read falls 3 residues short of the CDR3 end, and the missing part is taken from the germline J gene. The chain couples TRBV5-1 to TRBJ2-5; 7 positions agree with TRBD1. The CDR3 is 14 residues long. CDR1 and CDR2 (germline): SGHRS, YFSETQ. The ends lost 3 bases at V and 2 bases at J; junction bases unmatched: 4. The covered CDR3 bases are TGCGCCAGCAGCTCCGGACAGGTGCAAGAGACC. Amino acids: CASSSGQVQET. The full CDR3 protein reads CASSSGQVQETQYF.

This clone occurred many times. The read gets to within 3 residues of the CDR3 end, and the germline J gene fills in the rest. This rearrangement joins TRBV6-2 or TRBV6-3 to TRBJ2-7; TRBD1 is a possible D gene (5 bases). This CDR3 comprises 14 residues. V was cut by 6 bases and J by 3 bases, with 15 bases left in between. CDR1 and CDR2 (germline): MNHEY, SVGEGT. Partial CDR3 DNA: TGTGCCAGCAGAGTAGACAGCCTGGGCTACGAG. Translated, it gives CASRVDSLGYE. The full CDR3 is CASRVDSLGYEQYF.

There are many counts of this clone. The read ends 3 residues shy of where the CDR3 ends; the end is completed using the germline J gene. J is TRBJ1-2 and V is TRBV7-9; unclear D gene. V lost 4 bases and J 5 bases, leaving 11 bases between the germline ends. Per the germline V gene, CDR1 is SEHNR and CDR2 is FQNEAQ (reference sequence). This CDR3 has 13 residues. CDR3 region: CASSSGAAYGYTF. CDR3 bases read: TGTGCCAGCAGCTCCGGAGCGGCTTATGGC.

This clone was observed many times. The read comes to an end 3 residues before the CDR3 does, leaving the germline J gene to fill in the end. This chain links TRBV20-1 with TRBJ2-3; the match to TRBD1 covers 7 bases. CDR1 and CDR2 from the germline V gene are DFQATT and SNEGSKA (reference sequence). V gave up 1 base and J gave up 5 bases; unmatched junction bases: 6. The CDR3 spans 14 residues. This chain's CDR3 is CSARGRTGKDTQYF. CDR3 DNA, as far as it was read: TGCAGTGCTAGAGGGAGGACAGGAAAAGATACG.

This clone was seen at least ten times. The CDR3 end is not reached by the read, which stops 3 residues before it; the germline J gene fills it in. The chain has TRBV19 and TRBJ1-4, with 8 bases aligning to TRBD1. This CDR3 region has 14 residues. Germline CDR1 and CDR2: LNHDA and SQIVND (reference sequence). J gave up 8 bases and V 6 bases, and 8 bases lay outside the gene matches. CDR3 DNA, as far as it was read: TGTGCCAGTAGCCAGGACAGGGCCCAAGAAAAA. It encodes CASSQDRAQEK. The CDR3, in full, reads CASSQDRAQEKLFF.

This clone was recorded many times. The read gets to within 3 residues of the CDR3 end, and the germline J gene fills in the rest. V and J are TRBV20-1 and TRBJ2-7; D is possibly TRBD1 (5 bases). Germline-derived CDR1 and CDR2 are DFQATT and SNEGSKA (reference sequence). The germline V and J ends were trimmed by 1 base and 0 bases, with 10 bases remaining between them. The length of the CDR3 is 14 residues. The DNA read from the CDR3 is TGCAGTGCTAGAGTTCAGGGTCGCTCCTACGAG. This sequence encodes CSARVQGRSYE. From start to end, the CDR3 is CSARVQGRSYEQYF.

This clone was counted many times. The sequenced CDR3 bases are TGTGCCAGCAGTTATAAGGCTGGGACAGGGACTTACGAG. Its protein is CASSYKAGTGTYE. The full CDR3 is CASSYKAGTGTYEQYF. This rearrangement joins TRBV6-2 or TRBV6-3 to TRBJ2-7, with TRBD1 matching 9 bases. The observed sequence ends 3 residues before the CDR3 terminus, with the missing tail filled in from the germline J gene. This CDR3 comprises 16 residues. Germline lookup yields CDR1 MNHEY and CDR2 SVGEGT. After removal of 3 bases from V and 4 bases from J, the junction contained 10 bases not matched to a gene.

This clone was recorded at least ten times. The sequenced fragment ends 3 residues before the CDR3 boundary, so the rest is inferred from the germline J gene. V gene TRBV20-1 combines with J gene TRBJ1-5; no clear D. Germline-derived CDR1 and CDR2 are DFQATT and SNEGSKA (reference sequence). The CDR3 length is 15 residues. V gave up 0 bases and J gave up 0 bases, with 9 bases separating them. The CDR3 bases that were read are TGCAGTGCTAGAGACGGGGAATATAGCAATCAGCCC. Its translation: CSARDGEYSNQP. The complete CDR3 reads CSARDGEYSNQPQHF.

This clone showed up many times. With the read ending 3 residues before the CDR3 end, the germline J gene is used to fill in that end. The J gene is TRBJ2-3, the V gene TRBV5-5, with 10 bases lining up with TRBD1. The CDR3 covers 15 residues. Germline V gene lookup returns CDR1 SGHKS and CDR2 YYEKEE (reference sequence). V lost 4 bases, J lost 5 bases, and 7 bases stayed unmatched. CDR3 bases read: TGTGCCAGCAGCCCGCCGACAGGGGGCAGAGATACG. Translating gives CASSPPTGGRDT. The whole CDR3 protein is CASSPPTGGRDTQYF.

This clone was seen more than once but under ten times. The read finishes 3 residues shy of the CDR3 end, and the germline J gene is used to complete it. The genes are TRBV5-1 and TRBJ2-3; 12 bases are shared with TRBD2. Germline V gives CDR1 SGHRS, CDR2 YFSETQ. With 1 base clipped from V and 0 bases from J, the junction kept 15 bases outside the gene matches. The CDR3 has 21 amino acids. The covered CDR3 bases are TGCGCCAGCAGCTTGACTGTAAGCTCGACTAGCGGGAGACCTAGCACAGATACG. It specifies CASSLTVSSTSGRPSTDT. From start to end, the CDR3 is CASSLTVSSTSGRPSTDTQYF.

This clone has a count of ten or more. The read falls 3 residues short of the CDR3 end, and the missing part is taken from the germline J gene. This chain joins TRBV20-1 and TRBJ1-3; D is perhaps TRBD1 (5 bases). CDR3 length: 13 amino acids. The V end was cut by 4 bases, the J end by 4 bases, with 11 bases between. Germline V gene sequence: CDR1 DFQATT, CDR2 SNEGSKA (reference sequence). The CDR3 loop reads CSATGHWGNTIYF. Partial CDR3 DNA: TGCAGTGCTACTGGACATTGGGGAAACACC.

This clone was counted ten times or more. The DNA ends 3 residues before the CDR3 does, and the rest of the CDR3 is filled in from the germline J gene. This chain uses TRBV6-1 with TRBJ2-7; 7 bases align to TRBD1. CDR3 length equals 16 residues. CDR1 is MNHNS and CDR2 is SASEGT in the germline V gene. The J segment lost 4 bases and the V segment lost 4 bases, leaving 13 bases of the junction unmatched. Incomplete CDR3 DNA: TGTGCCAGCAGTGGCTACCGGGACAGACTACCTTACGAG. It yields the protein CASSGYRDRLPYE. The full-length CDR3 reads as CASSGYRDRLPYEQYF.

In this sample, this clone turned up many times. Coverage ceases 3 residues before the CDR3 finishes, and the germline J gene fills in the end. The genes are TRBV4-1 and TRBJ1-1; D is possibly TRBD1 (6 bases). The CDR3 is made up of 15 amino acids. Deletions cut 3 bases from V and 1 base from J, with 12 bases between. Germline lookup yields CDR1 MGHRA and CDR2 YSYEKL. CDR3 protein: CASSHLRGGNTEAFF. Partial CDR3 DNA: TGCGCCAGCAGCCACCTCAGGGGAGGGAACACTGAA.

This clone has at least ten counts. The CDR3 sequence: CASSQLSTSGRYNEQFF. CDR3 bases read: TGTGCCAGCAGCCAGCTTTCGACTAGCGGGAGGTACAATGAG. The chain couples TRBV14 to TRBJ2-1, with 13 bases aligning to TRBD2. The sequence runs out 3 residues before the end of the CDR3; the remainder is reconstructed from the germline J gene. From germline, CDR1 is SGHDN and CDR2 FVKESK. V was pared by 3 bases and J by 4 bases, with 6 bases of the junction left unmatched. The CDR3 runs to 17 residues. Full variable domain (remainder filled in from reference TRBV14 and TRBJ2-1): EAGVTQFPSHSVIEKGQTVTLRCDPISGHDNLYWYRRVMGKEIKFLLHFVKESKQDESGMPNNRFLAERTGGTYSTLKVQPAELEDSGVYFCASSQLSTSGRYNEQFFGPGTRLTVL.

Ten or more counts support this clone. The CDR3 loop is CSASSIRVTYNEQFF. Partial CDR3 DNA: TGCAGTGCTAGTTCCATCCGGGTAACCTACAATGAG. This sequence joins TRBV20-1 and TRBJ2-1; D call uncertain. The sequenced fragment ends 3 residues before the CDR3 boundary, so the rest is inferred from the germline J gene. The CDR3 is made up of 15 amino acids. Germline loops: CDR1 DFQATT, CDR2 SNEGSKA (reference sequence). V lost 3 bases and J lost 2, with 14 bases in between.

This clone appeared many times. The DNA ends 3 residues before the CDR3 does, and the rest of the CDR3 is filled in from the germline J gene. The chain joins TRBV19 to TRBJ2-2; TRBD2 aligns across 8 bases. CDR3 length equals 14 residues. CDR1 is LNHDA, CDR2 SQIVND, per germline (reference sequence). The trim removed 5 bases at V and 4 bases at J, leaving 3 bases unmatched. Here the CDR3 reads CASSQGLGTGELFF. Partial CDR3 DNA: TGTGCCAGTAGTCAGGGACTAGGCACCGGGGAG.

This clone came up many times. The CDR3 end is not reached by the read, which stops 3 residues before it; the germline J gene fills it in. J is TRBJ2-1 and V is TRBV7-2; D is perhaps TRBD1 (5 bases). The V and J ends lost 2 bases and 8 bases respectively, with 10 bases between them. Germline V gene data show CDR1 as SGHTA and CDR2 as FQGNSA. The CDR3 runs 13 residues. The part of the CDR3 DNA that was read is TGTGCCAGCAGCTTATCAGGGTTTGATGAG. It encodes CASSLSGFDE. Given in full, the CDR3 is CASSLSGFDEQFF.

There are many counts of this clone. The part of the CDR3 DNA that was read is TGCAGCGTTTGGACAGGGCGGGGGCAGCCC. It specifies CSVWTGRGQP. The full CDR3 protein reads CSVWTGRGQPQHF. The chain combines TRBV29-1 with TRBJ1-5; TRBD1 aligns across 8 bases. The read falls 3 residues short of the CDR3 end, and the missing part is taken from the germline J gene. The germline CDR1 and CDR2 sequences are SQVTM and ANQGSEA. CDR3 length: 13 residues. V lost 5 bases, J lost 7 bases, and 7 bases stayed unmatched.

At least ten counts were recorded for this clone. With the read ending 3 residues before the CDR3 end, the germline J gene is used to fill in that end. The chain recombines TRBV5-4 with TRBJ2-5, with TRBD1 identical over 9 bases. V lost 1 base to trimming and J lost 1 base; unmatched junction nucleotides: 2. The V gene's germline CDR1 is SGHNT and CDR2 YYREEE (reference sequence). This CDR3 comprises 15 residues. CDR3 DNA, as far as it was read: TGTGCCAGCAGCTTGACAGGGGGCTCCCAAGAGACC. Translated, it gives CASSLTGGSQET. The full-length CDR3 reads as CASSLTGGSQETQYF.